Sequencing of this T cell receptor beta chain was carried out in a study of T-cell reconstitution after alpha-beta-depleted transplantation in children. Whole-study results and caveats: Surviving recipient T cells and thymic progenitors underlay high day-60 TCRbeta diversity in some patients. Alpha-beta T cells about two months after transplant reportedly derived from several hundred expanded graft clones. After one year, T-cell counts and TCRbeta diversity mostly came from new T cells.

This clonotype has only a few counts. What it binds is unknown. V was trimmed by 5 bases and J by 3 bases, leaving 17 bases between them. Per germline, CDR1 DFQATT and CDR2 SNEGSKA (reference sequence). The CDR3 runs 14 residues. Unique molecular identifiers were incorporated during preparation of the TCRbeta library. TCRdb reanalysed the PCR reads using MiXCR and keeps one entry per CDR3 protein. The data show 500,000 to 650,000 distinct CDR3 sequences, approximately 12% seen once. This material consisted of PBMCs, mostly from graft donor cells, taken 360 days after TCRalphabeta/CD19-depleted stem cell transplant. This TCR was recovered from a male patient aged 10-17 years who had a stem cell transplant for acute myeloid leukemia, so the T cells may come from the graft donor. V usage is TRBV20-1 and J usage is TRBJ2-7, with D possibly matching TRBD1 (6 bases). The CDR3 region has the DNA TGCAGTGCTGGAATAACAGGGAGAAACTACGAGCAGTACTTC. Translated: CSAGITGRNYEQYF.